This TCR beta chain was documented in a study of regulatory T cells in long-lasting Graves disease (dated by TCRdb to the early 2020s). About the study as a whole: Antithyroid drugs had been taken for less than 3 months by newly diagnosed Graves' disease patients. Peripheral blood TCR sequencing and RNA sequencing compared persistent Graves' disease patients with newly diagnosed Graves' disease patients. The study was conducted in China and was registered as a clinical trial. A total of 35 or so samples were covered by TCR sequencing, comprising about 13 persistent and 20 newly diagnosed Graves' disease patients.

V is reduced by 7 bases and J by 4 bases, leaving a spacing of 26 bases between them. The CDR3 has 18 amino acids, counting the end cysteine and phenylalanine. Only the CDR3 DNA is retained, 54 bases long and in frame from the first base. According to the germline V gene, CDR1 reads MDHEN and CDR2 reads SYDVKM. The time point tag for this specimen amounts to: newly diagnosed GD, antithyroid drugs for less than 3 months. For both TCR sequencing and RNA sequencing, RNA was extracted from PBMCs using TRIzol. The diagnosis of Graves' disease was made according to American Thyroid Association guidelines. Patients were recruited from an endocrinology department in Xi'an, China. Each patient gave 7.5 to 10 milliliters of peripheral blood, collected in an EDTA anticoagulant tube. PBMCs were isolated by Ficoll Paque Plus density gradient separation without further T cell sorting. An Agilent 2100 Bioanalyzer and agarose gel were used to check RNA quality, and a NanoDrop 2000 was used to measure RNA concentration.

Findings and caveats that apply to the study as a whole: Because the primary lesion, thyroid tissue, could not be accessed, the study looked at peripheral blood alone. Sequencing and analysis were limited to the TCR beta chain. More public clonotypes were shared among persistent patients (fewer than 3,000) than among newly diagnosed patients (966). Compared with newly diagnosed patients, persistent Graves' disease patients had lower TCR Shannon entropy and fewer highly expanded clones, which suggests clonal expansion. As a limitation, the authors acknowledged that the small sample size may reduce accuracy. Persistent disease showed preferential use of TRBV28, TRBJ1-2 and TRBJ2-5, whereas newly diagnosed disease favored TRBV20-1 and TRBJ2-1.

This clonotype was seen many times. Its antigen is still unknown. No base quality information exists; no much larger clone differs at one position. Libraries were prepared through multiplex PCR. For sequencing, an Illumina HiSeq 4000 was employed. iRepertoire HTBI primers and Arm-PCR amplification of CDR3 regions were used to construct TCR beta libraries. PCR products were gel purified before sequencing. Regarding the original processing steps: Gene usage analysis of CDR3 amino acid clonotypes relied on the approximately 60 TRBV and 13 to 15 TRBJ segments identified across samples. COPE and FqMerger were used to merge filtered high-quality paired reads into contigs. BLAST was used to align contigs to the IMGT TRBV, TRBD and TRBJ reference genes, and CDR3 was defined following IMGT. Clonotypes above 0.1% frequency were classified as highly expanded clones. Shannon entropy served as the measure of repertoire diversity, while the Gini coefficient captured V-J evenness. A clonotype found in more than one individual was treated as public. TCRdb's own reprocessing of the public reads used fastp at Q25 and MiXCR and kept productive beta chains. For every CDR3 protein sequence, its rows merge into one entry that carries the most common genes and DNA. The V and J calls and clone size are TCRdb's, not the authors'. The sample table records around 400,000 distinct CDR3 sequences; about 16% of these occur just once. The ten biggest clones cover roughly 20% of the sample.

The sample consisted of peripheral blood mononuclear cells (PBMCs), taken at new diagnosis, from a patient treated with antithyroid drugs. The sequence joins TRBV28 to TRBJ1-5, with no D gene named confidently. This sequence was found in a female donor with Graves disease. Here the CDR3 is given as CASTPPQAARWWNQPQHF. DNA sequence: TGTGCCAGCACCCCACCCCAGGCGGCGCGGTGGTGGAATCAGCCCCAGCATTTT.